The 15 T cell receptor beta chains given below trace back to one sample, sequenced in a study of cytomegalovirus exposure and HLA in healthy donors. It was with 60 Vbeta and 13 Jbeta primers that the PCR ran. Measured with immunoSEQ multiplex PCR; TCRdb has only the in-frame clones, and not every one. Altogether 120,000 to 150,000 clones are present, about 76% being singletons, with the ten largest covering roughly 4%. Input material: PBMCs. These receptors were obtained from a man aged 18 to 30 in good health and CMV-seronegative.

This clone has a single count. The genes are TRBV25-1 and TRBJ2-7; 9 nucleotides line up with TRBD1. The CDR3 sequence is 14 residues long. V lost 8 bases to trimming and J lost 2 bases; unmatched junction nucleotides: 7. From germline, CDR1 is MGHDK and CDR2 SYGVNS. In DNA form, the CDR3 reads TGTGCCAGCCCAATCCGGGACAGGGCCTACGAGCAGTACTTC. This encodes CASPIRDRAYEQYF.

This clone appeared once. This rearrangement joins TRBV4-1 to TRBJ2-3; D is possibly TRBD2 (5 bases). Germline CDR1 reads MGHRA; CDR2 reads YSYEKL. CDR3 length equals 13 residues. Between the trimmed V and J ends, which lost 4 bases and 5 bases, there was a span of 10 bases. The CDR3 DNA sequence: TGCGCCAGCAGCCGTGGTCGGGAAGATACGCAGTATTTT. Translation: CASSRGREDTQYF.

The V call is TRBV30, the J call TRBJ1-6, with D hard to call. CDR1 is GTSNPN and CDR2 is SVGIG in the germline V gene (reference sequence). The V gene lost 0 bases and the J gene lost 1 base, with 10 bases spanning the gap. The CDR3 runs 16 residues. The CDR3 loop reads CAWSVQHQSYNSPLHF. In nucleotides, the CDR3 is TGTGCCTGGAGTGTACAACACCAATCCTATAATTCACCCCTCCACTTT.

A word on this clone: This CDR3 is also generated by other DNA sequences in the sample. The gene calls are TRBV30 and TRBJ1-6; TRBD1 agrees at 8 bases. The germline CDR1 and CDR2 sequences are GTSNPN and SVGIG (reference sequence). The length of the CDR3 is 13 residues. The V and J ends lost 4 bases and 13 bases, in that order; junction bases with no gene match: 9. CDR3 coding DNA: TGTGCCTGGAAGGGGACAGGCTCTTCCCCCCTCCACTTT. This sequence encodes CAWKGTGSSPLHF.

V and J are TRBV7-2 and TRBJ2-3; D possibly corresponds to TRBD2 (5 bases). Trimming shortened V by 1 base and J by 6 bases, and 14 bases separated the two germline ends. Germline assignment: CDR1 SGHTA and CDR2 FQGNSA. The CDR3 loop spans 15 amino acids. The CDR3 DNA reads TGTGCCAGCAGCTTAGGTCTAGGACTGGCGGATACGCAGTATTTT. Amino acids: CASSLGLGLADTQYF. Variable domain in full (rest from reference TRBV7-2 and TRBJ2-3): GAGVSQSPSNKVTEKGKDVELRCDPISGHTALYWYRQSLGQGLEFLIYFQGNSAPDKSGLPSDRFSAERTGGSVSTLTIQRTQQEDSAVYLCASSLGLGLADTQYFGPGTRLTVL.

This chain connects TRBV7-8 to TRBJ2-1, with 9 bases that match TRBD1. The CDR3 length is 15 residues. Germline assignment: CDR1 SGHVS and CDR2 FQNEAQ. V gave up 5 bases and J gave up 6 bases; unmatched junction bases: 8. The CDR3 bases are TGTGCCAGCAGCCGACACCGGGACAGGGCCAATGAGCAGTTCTTC. This gives the protein CASSRHRDRANEQFF. The entire variable domain, with the rest obtained from reference TRBV7-8 and TRBJ2-1, is as follows: GAGVSQSPRYKVAKRGQDVALRCDPISGHVSLFWYQQALGQGPEFLTYFQNEAQLDKSGLPSDRFFAERPEGSVSTLKIQRTQQEDSAVYLCASSRHRDRANEQFFGPGTRLTVL.

The gene calls are TRBV5-4 and TRBJ2-7, with D perhaps TRBD1 (6 bases). The CDR3 sequence is 15 residues long. V was pared by 0 bases and J by 0 bases, with 10 bases between. Germline V CDR1 and CDR2: SGHNT, YYREEE (reference sequence). Written as DNA, the CDR3 is TGTGCCAGCAGCTTGGTTGGGGGCTACTCCTACGAGCAGTACTTC. This translates into CASSLVGGYSYEQYF. Complete variable domain (other parts from reference TRBV5-4 and TRBJ2-7): ETGVTQSPTHLIKTRGQQVTLRCSSQSGHNTVSWYQQALGQGPQFIFQYYREEENGRGNFPPRFSGLQFPNYSSELNVNALELDDSALYLCASSLVGGYSYEQYFGPGTRLTVT.

This clone was counted once. The chain couples TRBV28 to TRBJ2-1; 11 bases match TRBD2. The CDR3 contains 16 residues. V lost 4 bases and J lost 4; bases outside the gene matches: 6. The germline gives CDR1 MDHEN, CDR2 SYDVKM. The DNA for the CDR3 is TGTGCCAGCAGTTATGCTAGCGGGAGGCCGTACAATGAGCAGTTCTTC. It translates to CASSYASGRPYNEQFF.

V usage is TRBV6-1 and J usage is TRBJ1-6; perhaps TRBD1 as D (6 bases). Between the trimmed V and J ends, which lost 4 bases and 8 bases, there was a span of 12 bases. CDR1 and CDR2 (germline): MNHNS, SASEGT. This CDR3 contains 14 residues. For the CDR3, the DNA is TGTGCCAGCAGTGCGGGGGGCGCGTATTCACCCCTCCACTTT. It specifies CASSAGGAYSPLHF.

For the CDR3, the DNA is TGTGCCAGCTCACCCTGGACAGGGAAGTTCGACACTGAAGCTTTCTTT. Translated: CASSPWTGKFDTEAFF. The chain combines TRBV18 with TRBJ1-1, with TRBD1 identical over 8 bases. Trimming removed 3 bases from V and 3 bases from J; junction bases left unmatched: 9. CDR1 is KGHSH, CDR2 LQKENI, per germline. CDR3 size: 16 residues.

J is TRBJ1-1 and V is TRBV2; no firm D call. Germline CDR1 is SNHLY and CDR2 is FYNNEI. Trimming took off 4 bases at V and 0 bases at J, with 9 bases between the two ends. This CDR3 is 14 amino acids long. CDR3 region: CASSVGVMNTEAFF. In DNA, the CDR3 is TGTGCCAGCAGTGTAGGAGTCATGAACACTGAAGCTTTCTTT.

The rearrangement joins TRBV6-1 to TRBJ2-6, with 7 nucleotides matching TRBD2. V lost 1 base and J lost 2; bases outside the gene matches: 2. Per germline, CDR1 MNHNS and CDR2 SASEGT. The CDR3 has 16 residues. CDR3 residues: CASSEVRGTGANVLTF. The CDR3 DNA follows: TGTGCCAGCAGTGAAGTGCGGGGGACTGGGGCCAACGTCCTGACTTTC.

Comments on this clone: Its ends do not fully match the called genes, so a read error is possible. Other DNA sequences in this sample translate to the same CDR3. This chain joins TRBV27 and TRBJ1-6; TRBD1 aligns across 8 bases. The germline CDR1 and CDR2 sequences are MNHEY and SMNVEV (reference sequence). The CDR3 consists of 14 residues. CDR3 nucleotides: TGTGCCAGCAGTTTTGGACAGGGCAATTCCCCCCTCCACTTT. It is translated as CASSFGQGNSPLHF.

The J gene is TRBJ2-1, the V gene TRBV10-1; 11 bases match TRBD2. Looked up from germline, CDR1 is WNHNN and CDR2 is SYGVQD (reference sequence). Trimming took 2 bases from V and 12 from J; bases not matched to a gene: 9. CDR3 size: 15 residues. CDR3 residues: CASSEVGLAGGRQFF. The DNA of the CDR3 is TGCGCCAGCAGTGAGGTCGGCCTAGCGGGAGGAAGGCAGTTCTTC.

This chain connects TRBV7-2 to TRBJ2-7; D gene ambiguous. Trimming took 5 bases from V and 6 from J, leaving 11 bases between them. The CDR3 contains 12 residues. CDR1 SGHTA and CDR2 FQGNSA come from the germline V gene. CDR3 nucleotides: TGTGCCAGCAGCCAGGATTTCCGCGAGCAGTACTTC. Its translation: CASSQDFREQYF.